The present T cell receptor beta chain was sequenced within a study of Graves' ophthalmopathy and Graves' hyperthyroidism (dated by TCRdb to the late 2010s). About the investigation overall: Hyperthyroidism was defined as stable when no progression to ophthalmopathy occurred within 18 months of follow-up. In total, around 140 blood samples were TCR-sequenced: some 43 ophthalmopathy, under 80 hyperthyroidism and approximately 17 hyperthyroidism-to-ophthalmopathy patients. For independent validation, a separate cohort was made up of around 19 hyperthyroidism patients plus 17 patients who later progressed from hyperthyroidism to ophthalmopathy. To explore V-J signatures distinguishing ophthalmopathy from hyperthyroidism, a discovery set of roughly 100 patients (43 ophthalmopathy, some 55 stable hyperthyroidism) was enrolled. TCR beta repertoire signatures were used to distinguish Graves' ophthalmopathy from Graves' hyperthyroidism and to predict progression to ophthalmopathy. In a handful of hyperthyroidism patients, the T-cell repertoires found in thyroid tissue were compared with those found in blood. Following sample collection, hyperthyroidism patients were given methimazole at a starting dose of 30 mg daily, and ophthalmopathy patients were given high-dose intravenous methylprednisolone.

V loses 1 base of germline sequence and J loses 6 bases, and the interval between the two ends is 13 bases. There are 14 amino acids in the CDR3, from cysteine to phenylalanine inclusive. The DNA shown is the 42-base CDR3, in frame from base 1. For CDR1 and CDR2, the germline V gene (reference sequence) lists SGHNT and YYREEE. For repertoire sequencing, the TCR beta CDR3 regions were amplified from RNA transcripts. A first-round RT-PCR used HTBI primers with the Qiagen OneStep RT-PCR kit, followed by a second-round multiplex PCR, size selection and purification. The libraries underwent paired-end sequencing with 100 bp reads on an Illumina HiSeq2000. The authors' pipeline ran thus. Reads were processed with SOAPnuke, discarding reads with adapters, uncalled bases, mean Phred below 15, or no exact constant-primer or identifier match. High-quality paired reads were merged with COPE v1.2.5. Clonotypes were defined as unique nucleotide sequences and were aligned to IMGT TRB V, D and J references using MiTCR v1.1. The analysis was limited to V-J combinations with a frequency above 0.0001, which together covered approximately 99% of the repertoires. A TCR clonal expansion and chaos score per V-J combination was defined as the ratio of F50 clonal expansion to chaos observed in the TCRdist matrix. Features were reduced by Welch's t-statistics and random forest to 10 to 15 V-J combinations, which fed a naive Bayes classifier. The Morisita-Horn index was used to measure how similar the thyroid and blood repertoires were. The raw public data were reprocessed by TCRdb itself: fastp quality trimming at Q25, MiXCR clonotype calling, in-frame beta chains only. Each CDR3 protein gets just one entry, which takes the most common genes and DNA from the rows behind it. TCRdb, rather than the study authors, made the V and J calls. Within this sample are about 500,000 distinct CDR3 sequences, with under 45% of them counted one time only. The ten largest clonotypes hold roughly 4% of the sample.

Beyond this particular receptor, the publication reports: In validation, the model predicted ophthalmopathy progression with more than 70% sensitivity and roughly 78% specificity; 12 predicted patients were CT-confirmed with GO in a median of 6.5 months. In cross-validation, the 13-signature model distinguished ophthalmopathy from stable hyperthyroidism with 85% to 90% sensitivity and around 82% specificity, and in the test set the corresponding values were approximately 80% and 75%. No statistical method was used to predetermine the sample size, and group allocation was not hidden from the investigators. Among expanded thyroid clonotypes with frequency above 0.001, most also showed up in blood, which suggests that blood repertoires may reflect the thyroid immune response.

In this sample, this clonotype turned up a few times. There is no known antigen for this receptor. Base qualities are not at hand, and no much larger clone is one base apart. Hyperthyroidism patients were newly diagnosed, were aged 18 to 65 years, and had a disease duration under 2 months. Anyone with other autoimmune diseases, uncontrolled infections, pregnancy or lactation was excluded from the study. Diagnosis was based on clinical symptoms, serum thyroxine, TRAb, thyroid ultrasound and orbital computed tomography. Trizol reagent was used to extract the total RNA, and its quality was then checked on an Agilent 2100 Bioanalyzer.

This receptor was identified in an adult man with Graves' hyperthyroidism. Sequenced input: peripheral blood or thyroid tissue (not recorded which). The rearranged chain carries TRBV5-4 and TRBJ1-1, with TRBD1 perhaps the D gene, on 6 matching bases. This receptor has the CDR3 CASSLPGAAPEAFF. The DNA reads as follows: TGTGCCAGCAGCTTGCCGGGGGCGGCCCCTGAAGCTTTCTTT.